Below, one T cell receptor beta chain is given with its context. Its antigen is not identified. At sampling all donors were nominally healthy, likely with unrecorded immune exposures. PCR used 60 Vbeta primers and 13 Jbeta primers. The assay was immunoSEQ multiplex PCR, and TCRdb's table has in-frame clones only and misses some. This table holds fewer than 65,000 clones, 87% found once. CDR1 SGHAT and CDR2 FQNNGV come from the germline V gene. The CDR3 length is 15 residues. V lost 3 bases, J lost 2 bases, and 13 bases lay in between. The record originates from a study of cytomegalovirus exposure and HLA in healthy donors. Background on the study: About 85 million unique TCRs from HLA-typed donors were held in an early release of data.

Study-level findings and limits: Common viral pathogens (according to a later analysis) appeared linked to several of the most significant clusters. As a later analysis showed, a missense DCLRE1C variant was linked to trimming of TCR beta V- and J-genes.

This clonotype originated in a man younger than 30 in good health and CMV-seronegative. The chain couples TRBV11-2 to TRBJ1-1, with D perhaps TRBD1 (6 bases). Sequencing was done on a sample of PBMCs. The CDR3: CASSFRDIINTEAFF. In DNA, the CDR3 is TGTGCCAGCAGCTTTCGGGACATAATAAACACTGAAGCTTTCTTT.